The T cell receptor beta chain under discussion was sequenced for a study of shared clonotypes between healthy human individuals. Turning to this clone: The antigen is not known.

Authors' data handling: ImmunoSEQ gave junction-only sequences without quality scores, so filtering differed. Some clones are missing from TCRdb's copy, which holds only in-frame ones; the method was immunoSEQ multiplex PCR. V and J calls and clone size come straight from that table; D and trimming were deduced from the DNA. The table has more than 500,000 clones, 85% to 95% seen once. Notes on the study in general: There were few donors, and this limited the genetic and exposure-history diversity represented.

The length of the CDR3 is 12 residues. V gave up 0 bases and J gave up 5 bases, with 5 bases separating them. Germline-derived CDR1 and CDR2 are LNHDA and SQIVND (reference sequence). Cells designated naive CD8 were CD45RO-negative and were positively selected for CCR7, with terminally differentiated effector memory CD45RA+ cells excluded. J is TRBJ2-7 and V is TRBV19, with D unclear. The receptor was isolated from a woman aged 25-40 years in good health. Sequenced input: naive CD8+ T cells sorted from blood. The CDR3 DNA is TGTGCCAGTAGTATAGACGGAGACGAGCAGTACTTC. Its translation is CASSIDGDEQYF.